The table lists the clone carrying this T cell receptor beta chain with a few counts. The record originates from a study of identical twins. Germline V gives CDR1 MNHNS, CDR2 SASEGT. This CDR3 contains 15 residues. Trimming removed 6 bases from V and 4 bases from J; junction bases left unmatched: 9. With template switching, a universal primer site was added, and the cDNA carried unique molecular identifiers. A single record per CDR3 protein comes from TCRdb applying MiXCR to the 5' RACE reads. The table shows about 430,000 distinct CDR3 sequences, with about 18% occurring only once. This chain uses TRBV6-1 with TRBJ2-5; 9 nucleotides agree with TRBD2. Source material: naive T cells sorted from blood. This sequence was found in a man aged 50 to 59 in good health. CDR3: CASRTMGLARETQYF. CDR3 DNA: TGTGCCAGCAGAACCATGGGACTAGCTCGAGAGACCCAGTACTTC.